These 28 T cell receptor beta chains originate from one sample sequenced in a study of Ad26.COV2.S vaccination and SARS-CoV-2 variants. The protocol was immunoSEQ multiplex PCR, while the TCRdb copy is restricted to in-frame clones and leaves out a portion. The table has hundreds of thousands of clones, roughly 94% seen once; the top ten hold under 5%. The sequenced sample was peripheral blood, obtained after recovery from COVID-19. Receptors originate from a human donor who had recovered from COVID-19.

The chain combines TRBV10-3 with TRBJ2-2, with a possible D match to TRBD2 (5 bases). In germline, CDR1 is ENHRY, CDR2 SYGVKD. The CDR3 sequence is 12 residues long. Trimming pared 8 bases from V and 1 base from J, leaving 5 bases between. The CDR3 nucleotides read TGTGCCATCGGGAGGAACACCGGGGAGCTGTTTTTT. Protein: CAIGRNTGELFF.

The genes are TRBV4-2 and TRBJ1-3; tentatively, D is TRBD1 (6 bases). This CDR3 region has 18 residues. CDR1 LGHNA and CDR2 YNFKEQ come from the germline V gene. V was cut by 0 bases and J by 4 bases, with 19 bases left in between. In nucleotides, the CDR3 is TGTGCCAGCAGCCAAGAACCGGGACATCCTTCGAGGGGAAACACCATATATTTT. Encoded protein: CASSQEPGHPSRGNTIYF.

The chain joins TRBV6-1 to TRBJ1-4, with D unclear. Germline CDR1 reads MNHNS; CDR2 reads SASEGT. V lost 1 base and J lost 7, with 13 bases in between. CDR3 length equals 15 residues. The CDR3: CASSEDRGRFEKLFF. CDR3 coding DNA: TGTGCCAGCAGTGAAGACAGAGGGAGGTTTGAAAAACTGTTTTTT.

The chain recombines TRBV2 with TRBJ1-4; 7 bases map to TRBD1. The CDR3 is 14 amino acids. V lost 8 bases to trimming and J lost 2 bases; unmatched junction nucleotides: 5. The germline CDR1 and CDR2 sequences are SNHLY and FYNNEI. As DNA, the CDR3 is TGTGCCAGCTCTATACAGGGGACTAATGAAAAACTGTTTTTT. It specifies CASSIQGTNEKLFF.

The genes are TRBV5-1 and TRBJ1-1; no clear D. The CDR3 runs 15 residues. Germline CDR1 SGHRS, CDR2 YFSETQ. Trimming removed 1 base from V and 1 base from J, with 11 bases in between. Here the CDR3 reads CASSLSGMENTEAFF. CDR3 nucleotides: TGCGCCAGCAGCTTGTCCGGGATGGAGAACACTGAAGCTTTCTTT.

The chain recombines TRBV9 with TRBJ2-2; unclear D gene. CDR3 length: 13 residues. Trimming stripped 3 bases from V and 0 bases from J, with 3 bases between. Germline assignment: CDR1 SGDLS and CDR2 YYNGEE. CDR3 in amino acids: CASSGANTGELFF. The CDR3 nucleotides are TGTGCCAGCAGCGGAGCGAACACCGGGGAGCTGTTTTTT.

The rearrangement links TRBV29-1 to TRBJ2-1; D might be TRBD1 (6 bases). This CDR3 region has 14 residues. Germline V gives CDR1 SQVTM, CDR2 ANQGSEA. V lost 6 bases to trimming and J lost 0 bases, with 12 bases between them. The CDR3 DNA sequence: TGCAGCGTCGACAGGACATTCTCCTACAATGAGCAGTTCTTC. Amino acid sequence: CSVDRTFSYNEQFF.

The chain has TRBV27 and TRBJ2-7; TRBD1 or TRBD2 may be the D gene (5 bases each). V was pared by 3 bases and J by 2 bases, with 8 bases between. The CDR3 totals 13 residues. CDR1 is MNHEY and CDR2 is SMNVEV in the germline V gene (reference sequence). CDR3 in amino acids: CASSFGGTYEQYF. In DNA, the CDR3 is TGTGCCAGCAGTTTTGGGGGTACCTACGAGCAGTACTTC.

This clone has only a few counts. The V and J genes are TRBV5-6 and TRBJ2-7, with TRBD1 matching 7 bases. The J segment lost 1 base and the V segment lost 4 bases, leaving 8 bases of the junction unmatched. Germline V gene sequence: CDR1 SGHDT, CDR2 YYEEEE. This CDR3 has 15 residues. CDR3 nucleotides: TGTGCCAGCAGCGGGTACAGGGGACAATCCTACGAGCAGTACTTC. This translates into CASSGYRGQSYEQYF.

The V and J genes are TRBV7-9 and TRBJ2-7, with D possibly being TRBD1 (5 bases). Trimming shortened V by 5 bases and J by 2 bases, and 10 bases separated the two germline ends. CDR1 and CDR2 from the germline V gene are SEHNR and FQNEAQ (reference sequence). This CDR3 spans 13 amino acids. The DNA for the CDR3 is TGTGCCAGCAGCCCGACAGTGACCTACGAGCAGTACTTC. Residues: CASSPTVTYEQYF.

DNA of the CDR3: TGTGCCAGCAGCCCTTCGGACAGGGGTCTCACTGAAGCTTTCTTT. It translates to CASSPSDRGLTEAFF. This chain uses TRBV3-1 (or the pseudogene TRBV3-2) with TRBJ1-1, with 9 positions matching TRBD1. V shed 4 bases, J shed 4 bases, and the junction held 7 bases outside the gene matches. This CDR3 is 15 amino acids long. Germline CDR1 and CDR2: LGHDT and YNNKEL (reference sequence).

This clone was observed once. CDR3 in amino acids: CASSYDPSGGAKTQYF. The DNA for the CDR3 is TGTGCCAGCAGCTACGACCCTAGCGGGGGGGCTAAGACCCAGTACTTC. The genes are TRBV7-8 and TRBJ2-5; 12 bases match TRBD2. Germline V gene sequence: CDR1 SGHVS, CDR2 FQNEAQ. The V gene end was trimmed by 4 bases and the J gene end by 6 bases; junction bases not matched to a gene: 9. The length of the CDR3 is 16 residues.

This clone was observed a handful of times. This chain joins TRBV4-1 and TRBJ2-3; TRBD1 agrees at 10 bases. The CDR3 length is 18 residues. Germline trimming cut 4 bases from V and 0 bases from J; bases unmatched to any gene: 10. Germline lookup yields CDR1 MGHRA and CDR2 YSYEKL. CDR3 in DNA: TGCGCCAGCAGCCGATTTGCCGGGACAGGGGTAAGCACAGATACGCAGTATTTT. This translates into CASSRFAGTGVSTDTQYF.

The rearrangement joins TRBV9 to TRBJ2-5, with D perhaps TRBD2 (6 bases). The germline gives CDR1 SGDLS, CDR2 YYNGEE. V lost 0 bases, J lost 3 bases, and 9 bases lay in between. The CDR3 length is 14 residues. DNA of the CDR3: TGTGCCAGCAGCGTAGGCGGGATCAAAGAGACCCAGTACTTC. The encoded protein is CASSVGGIKETQYF.

The chain uses TRBV27 and TRBJ2-1, with 13 bases identical to TRBD2. Germline V gives CDR1 MNHEY, CDR2 SMNVEV (reference sequence). With 4 bases clipped from V and 3 bases from J, the junction kept 12 bases outside the gene matches. The CDR3 has 19 residues. The CDR3 DNA reads TGTGCCAGCAGTTCCATCCTCCTCGGGACTAGCGGGGACTACAATGAGCAGTTCTTC. Translating gives CASSSILLGTSGDYNEQFF.

V and J are TRBV6-1 and TRBJ1-2, with unresolved D. CDR1 is MNHNS and CDR2 is SASEGT in the germline V gene. V lost 0 bases and J lost 4, with 12 bases in between. This CDR3 is built from 15 residues. CDR3 region: CASSEAQTEIYGYTF. The CDR3 DNA is TGTGCCAGCAGTGAAGCGCAGACGGAGATCTATGGCTACACCTTC.

The J gene is TRBJ1-1, the V gene TRBV6-1, with D possibly being TRBD1 (5 bases). Per the germline V gene, CDR1 is MNHNS and CDR2 is SASEGT. The CDR3 has 18 residues. V lost 4 bases, J lost 2 bases, and 23 bases lay in between. For the CDR3, the DNA is TGTGCCAGCAGTGGCGTATTCTGGAATCTGGGGGGAAACACTGAAGCTTTCTTT. Its protein is CASSGVFWNLGGNTEAFF.

The rearrangement uses TRBV11-2 and TRBJ1-4; 8 nucleotides agree with TRBD1. V shed 1 base and J 7 bases; nucleotides not matched to a gene: 5. Germline assignment: CDR1 SGHAT and CDR2 FQNNGV. This CDR3 comprises 15 residues. The CDR3 coding sequence is TGTGCCAGCAGCTTAGGGGACAGGCAGGCTGAAAAACTGTTTTTT. Translated: CASSLGDRQAEKLFF.

The chain recombines TRBV2 with TRBJ1-2; 11 nucleotides line up with TRBD1. After removal of 3 bases from V and 3 bases from J, the junction contained 0 bases not matched to a gene. The CDR3 loop spans 14 amino acids. Germline-derived CDR1 and CDR2 are SNHLY and FYNNEI. CDR3 coding DNA: TGTGCCAGCAGTGAGGACAGGGGGCACTATGGCTACACCTTC. Translating gives CASSEDRGHYGYTF.

The chain has TRBV7-9 and TRBJ2-2; perhaps TRBD2 as D (7 bases). Germline V gene sequence: CDR1 SEHNR, CDR2 FQNEAQ (reference sequence). The V end was cut by 7 bases, the J end by 6 bases, with 18 bases between. The CDR3 runs to 15 residues. The CDR3 spells CASKGSGGRAGELFF. CDR3 bases: TGTGCCAGCAAAGGTTCGGGGGGCCGTGCCGGGGAGCTGTTTTTT.

This clone has just one count. This chain joins TRBV18 and TRBJ1-2; D remains ambiguous. Trimming took off 3 bases at V and 5 bases at J, with 10 bases between the two ends. The CDR3 runs to 13 residues. Germline values: CDR1 KGHSH, CDR2 LQKENI. This chain's CDR3 is CASSPGDRYGYTF. In DNA, the CDR3 is TGTGCCAGCTCACCTGGGGATAGGTATGGCTACACCTTC.

This chain connects TRBV27 to TRBJ2-3; D unresolved. Germline loops: CDR1 MNHEY, CDR2 SMNVEV (reference sequence). Trimming stripped 3 bases from V and 4 bases from J, with 8 bases between. The CDR3 length is 13 residues. The CDR3 region has the DNA TGTGCCAGCAGTTTGGTCTCACCAGATACGCAGTATTTT. Protein sequence: CASSLVSPDTQYF.

This sequence joins TRBV7-2 and TRBJ2-5; 8 bases agree with TRBD2. V lost 1 base and J lost 0; bases outside the gene matches: 7. This CDR3 is built from 17 residues. The germline V gene encodes CDR1 SGHTA and CDR2 FQGNSA. The DNA for the CDR3 is TGTGCCAGCAGCTTAGGCATTAGCGGGATGTACCAAGAGACCCAGTACTTC. It codes for CASSLGISGMYQETQYF.

V gene TRBV7-9 combines with J gene TRBJ2-3; 8 positions match TRBD1. The CDR3 contains 15 residues. Germline trimming cut 5 bases from V and 0 bases from J; bases unmatched to any gene: 4. Germline CDR1 reads SEHNR; CDR2 reads FQNEAQ (reference sequence). CDR3 sequence (DNA): TGTGCCAGCAGCCGACAGGGGTCGAGCACAGATACGCAGTATTTT. Translation: CASSRQGSSTDTQYF.

This clone was seen a handful of times. The chain is built from TRBV5-1 and TRBJ1-1; unclear D gene. Between the trimmed V and J ends, which lost 0 bases and 5 bases, there was a span of 8 bases. The CDR3 runs to 13 residues. CDR1 and CDR2 from the germline V gene are SGHRS and YFSETQ. The CDR3 here is CASSLERETEAFF. The DNA for the CDR3 is TGCGCCAGCAGCTTGGAGAGGGAAACTGAAGCTTTCTTT.

The V gene is TRBV5-8, the J gene TRBJ1-4; 7 bases are shared with TRBD1. The V gene's germline CDR1 is SGHTS and CDR2 YDEGEE. There are 15 residues in the CDR3. Trimming took 4 bases from V and 2 from J; bases not matched to a gene: 5. The CDR3 loop reads CASSTIQGTNEKLFF. CDR3 in DNA: TGTGCCAGCAGCACCATACAGGGGACTAATGAAAAACTGTTTTTT.

The genes are TRBV9 and TRBJ1-1; no clear D gene. Trimming shortened V by 4 bases and J by 4 bases, and 11 bases separated the two germline ends. The germline gives CDR1 SGDLS, CDR2 YYNGEE. This CDR3 has 13 residues. In DNA, the CDR3 is TGTGCCAGCAGCCGGAACAGCTTCACTGAAGCTTTCTTT. Translation gives CASSRNSFTEAFF.

The CDR3 loop reads CASRIQGGYGYTF. CDR3 bases: TGTGCCAGTAGAATACAGGGAGGCTATGGCTACACCTTC. V usage is TRBV12-3 or TRBV12-4 and J usage is TRBJ1-2, with D maybe TRBD1 (6 bases). The CDR3 has 13 amino acids. With 9 bases removed from V and 4 bases from J, the gap between germline ends came to 15 bases.